This entry lists 18 T cell receptor beta chains sequenced from one sample in a study of shared clonotypes between healthy human individuals (dated by TCRdb to the early 2020s). CD8 naive samples were CD45RO-negative cells positively selected for CCR7, giving a CD45RA+CCR7+ population that excluded TemRA cells. The library was obtained by the immunoSEQ multiplex PCR assay. The table comes from immuneACCESS by way of TCRdb, which keeps in-frame sequences with V and J called. Part of the clones is missing from these tables; in studies checked, under half for an unresolved V gene and the rest for unknown reasons. The sample profile shows approximately 2,200,000 clones; about 92% of them were found once. The ten top clones hold more than 1.5% of the sample. The sample consisted of naive CD8+ T cells from PBMCs. Reading the label with the study, this specimen's cell subset or site is: CD45RA+CCR7+. These receptor sequences come from a man aged 18 to 35 in good health. Some clones in this sample may be carry-over from other donors' samples.

In regard to this clone: The same CDR3 is also encoded by other DNA sequences in this sample. J is TRBJ2-7 and V is TRBV5-1, with TRBD2 identical over 7 bases. The CDR3 runs 15 residues. CDR1 and CDR2 (germline): SGHRS, YFSETQ. The V segment lost 2 bases and the J segment 0 bases; nucleotides outside the gene matches: 5. The CDR3 DNA follows: TGCGCCAGCAGCTTAGGGCGCGGGAGCTCCTACGAGCAGTACTTC. As protein: CASSLGRGSSYEQYF.

With respect to this clone: Other DNA sequences in this sample translate to the same CDR3. The V and J genes are TRBV11-2 and TRBJ2-7, with 12 bases aligning to TRBD2. The CDR3 consists of 15 residues. Germline CDR1 reads SGHAT; CDR2 reads FQNNGV. Losses at the gene ends were 5 bases for V and 3 bases for J; bases not matched to a gene: 5. For the CDR3, the DNA is TGTGCCAGCAGCCTCGGACTAGCGGGAAGCTACGAGCAGTACTTC. Translated: CASSLGLAGSYEQYF.

V usage is TRBV9 and J usage is TRBJ1-1, with a weak D call TRBD1 (5 bases). With 7 bases removed from V and 1 base from J, the gap between germline ends came to 14 bases. Germline assignment: CDR1 SGDLS and CDR2 YYNGEE. This CDR3 contains 14 residues. CDR3 sequence: CASSSSTGNTEAFF. The CDR3 region has the DNA TGTGCCAGCTCGTCCTCCACAGGGAACACTGAAGCTTTCTTT.

This clone came up once. The chain links TRBV10-2 to TRBJ1-2; D is perhaps TRBD1 (5 bases). CDR1 and CDR2 (germline): WSHSY, SAAADI. This CDR3 spans 12 amino acids. V lost 4 bases and J lost 6, with 9 bases in between. In DNA, the CDR3 is TGCGCCAGCAGTGTGGGGGTGGATGGCTACACCTTC. Its protein product is CASSVGVDGYTF.

The chain carries TRBV19 and TRBJ2-5; D uncertain. Germline CDR1 and CDR2: LNHDA and SQIVND (reference sequence). This CDR3 region has 16 residues. The V gene lost 1 base and the J gene lost 1 base, with 13 bases spanning the gap. DNA of the CDR3: TGTGCCAGTAGTATAGGTGTTGGGCCAGCCCAAGAGACCCAGTACTTC. Amino acids: CASSIGVGPAQETQYF.

The chain uses TRBV6-1 and TRBJ2-7; D ambiguous. The germline CDR1 and CDR2 sequences are MNHNS and SASEGT. This CDR3 has 12 residues. V lost 5 bases to trimming and J lost 3 bases, with 8 bases between them. The CDR3 reads CASSPMNYEQYF. CDR3 coding DNA: TGTGCCAGCAGTCCAATGAACTACGAGCAGTACTTC.

The CDR3 nucleotides are TGTGCCAGCAGCTTAAGGTCTGGGGACAGGTGGAACGAGCAGTACTTC. Translated, it gives CASSLRSGDRWNEQYF. The V call is TRBV27, the J call TRBJ2-7; 8 bases match TRBD1. This CDR3 is built from 16 residues. CDR1 is MNHEY, CDR2 SMNVEV, per germline (reference sequence). Trimming took 6 bases from V and 5 from J; bases not matched to a gene: 15.

V is TRBV5-1 and J is TRBJ1-4, with 7 bases matching TRBD1. Germline CDR1 is SGHRS and CDR2 is YFSETQ. The CDR3 is 14 residues long. Trimming cost V 5 bases and J 8 bases; bases outside gene matches: 9. The CDR3 DNA follows: TGCGCCAGCAGGGAAGACAGGGCGGAGGAAAAACTGTTTTTT. Protein: CASREDRAEEKLFF.

This rearrangement joins TRBV4-3 to TRBJ2-5, with 8 bases matching TRBD1. Germline V CDR1 and CDR2: LGHNA, YSLEER. The ends lost 5 bases at V and 2 bases at J; junction bases unmatched: 4. The CDR3 has 14 residues. CDR3 amino acids: CASSVRGRQETQYF. The CDR3 nucleotides read TGCGCCAGCAGCGTCAGGGGGCGTCAAGAGACCCAGTACTTC.

About this clone: The same CDR3 also results from other DNA sequences found in this sample. The V call is TRBV27, the J call TRBJ2-1, with TRBD2 as a possible D gene (5 bases). V was shortened by 3 bases and J by 3 bases, with 9 bases between the two germline ends. The CDR3 totals 14 residues. Germline loops: CDR1 MNHEY, CDR2 SMNVEV (reference sequence). The CDR3 loop is CASSLQRSYNEQFF. The DNA for the CDR3 is TGTGCCAGCAGTTTGCAGCGGAGCTACAATGAGCAGTTCTTC.

This chain joins TRBV6-6 and TRBJ2-7; D uncertain. Germline CDR1 MNHNY, CDR2 SVGAGI (reference sequence). V was cut by 0 bases and J by 2 bases, with 11 bases left in between. This CDR3 has 15 amino acids. CDR3 sequence: CASSYSAGSTYEQYF. In nucleotides, the CDR3 is TGTGCCAGCAGTTACTCCGCAGGATCAACCTACGAGCAGTACTTC.

The chain has TRBV2 and TRBJ2-1; 7 bases align to TRBD2. The length of the CDR3 is 15 residues. Germline V gene data show CDR1 as SNHLY and CDR2 as FYNNEI. V shed 2 bases and J 2 bases; nucleotides not matched to a gene: 3. The CDR3 nucleotides are TGTGCCAGCAGTGAAAGGGCGGGGGCCTACAATGAGCAGTTCTTC. Translation: CASSERAGAYNEQFF. Looking up the rest from reference TRBV2 and TRBJ2-1 gives the full variable domain: EPEVTQTPSHQVTQMGQEVILRCVPISNHLYFYWYRQILGQKVEFLVSFYNNEISEKSEIFDDQFSVERPDGSNFTLKIRSTKLEDSAMYFCASSERAGAYNEQFFGPGTRLTVL.

This clone was detected only once. The chain couples TRBV28 to TRBJ2-3; TRBD1 matches 8 bases. CDR1 is MDHEN and CDR2 is SYDVKM in the germline V gene. The J segment lost 6 bases and the V segment lost 4 bases, leaving 6 bases of the junction unmatched. This CDR3 comprises 14 residues. This CDR3 reads CASSSKTGGDTQYF. CDR3 coding DNA: TGTGCCAGCAGTTCGAAAACAGGGGGTGATACGCAGTATTTT.

CDR3 residues: CASSHPLRTDSNQPQHF. The DNA of the CDR3 is TGTGCCAGCAGTCATCCCCTTCGGACAGATAGCAATCAGCCCCAGCATTTT. The chain couples TRBV28 to TRBJ1-5, with D possibly TRBD1 on 6 matching bases. CDR1 MDHEN and CDR2 SYDVKM come from the germline V gene. This CDR3 spans 17 amino acids. V lost 5 bases, J lost 0 bases, and 17 bases lay in between.

The rearrangement links TRBV7-9 to TRBJ1-2; D is uncertain. V was cut by 1 base and J by 1 base, with 7 bases left in between. The CDR3 runs 14 residues. The V gene's germline CDR1 is SEHNR and CDR2 FQNEAQ (reference sequence). CDR3 residues: CASSLVKNNYGYTF. The CDR3 DNA reads TGTGCCAGCAGCTTAGTAAAGAATAACTATGGCTACACCTTC. The full variable domain, its missing parts supplied by reference TRBV7-9 and TRBJ1-2, is DTGVSQNPRHKITKRGQNVTFRCDPISEHNRLYWYRQTLGQGPEFLTYFQNEAQLEKSRLLSDRFSAERPKGSFSTLEIQRTEQGDSAMYLCASSLVKNNYGYTFGSGTRLTVV.

The CDR3 here is CASSWEPYEQYF. CDR3 DNA: TGTGCCAGCAGCTGGGAACCCTACGAGCAGTACTTC. This sequence joins TRBV7-9 and TRBJ2-7; no definite D call. The CDR3 extends over 12 amino acids. V lost 4 bases and J 2 bases, leaving 6 bases between the germline ends. The germline gives CDR1 SEHNR, CDR2 FQNEAQ (reference sequence).

J is TRBJ2-1 and V is TRBV27, with a possible D match to TRBD2 (6 bases). The CDR3 has 14 residues. Germline V CDR1 and CDR2: MNHEY, SMNVEV (reference sequence). With 6 bases removed from V and 5 bases from J, the gap between germline ends came to 14 bases. CDR3 DNA: TGTGCCAGCAGCGGCACCGGGAGTCACAATGAGCAGTTCTTC. This encodes CASSGTGSHNEQFF.

The CDR3 reads CASSSGPGTGASEQYF. DNA for the CDR3: TGCGCCAGCAGCTCCGGACCCGGGACAGGGGCATCCGAGCAGTACTTC. The chain combines TRBV5-1 with TRBJ2-7; 10 bases match TRBD1. J gave up 6 bases and V 3 bases, and 12 bases lay outside the gene matches. Germline loops: CDR1 SGHRS, CDR2 YFSETQ. The CDR3 extends over 16 amino acids.